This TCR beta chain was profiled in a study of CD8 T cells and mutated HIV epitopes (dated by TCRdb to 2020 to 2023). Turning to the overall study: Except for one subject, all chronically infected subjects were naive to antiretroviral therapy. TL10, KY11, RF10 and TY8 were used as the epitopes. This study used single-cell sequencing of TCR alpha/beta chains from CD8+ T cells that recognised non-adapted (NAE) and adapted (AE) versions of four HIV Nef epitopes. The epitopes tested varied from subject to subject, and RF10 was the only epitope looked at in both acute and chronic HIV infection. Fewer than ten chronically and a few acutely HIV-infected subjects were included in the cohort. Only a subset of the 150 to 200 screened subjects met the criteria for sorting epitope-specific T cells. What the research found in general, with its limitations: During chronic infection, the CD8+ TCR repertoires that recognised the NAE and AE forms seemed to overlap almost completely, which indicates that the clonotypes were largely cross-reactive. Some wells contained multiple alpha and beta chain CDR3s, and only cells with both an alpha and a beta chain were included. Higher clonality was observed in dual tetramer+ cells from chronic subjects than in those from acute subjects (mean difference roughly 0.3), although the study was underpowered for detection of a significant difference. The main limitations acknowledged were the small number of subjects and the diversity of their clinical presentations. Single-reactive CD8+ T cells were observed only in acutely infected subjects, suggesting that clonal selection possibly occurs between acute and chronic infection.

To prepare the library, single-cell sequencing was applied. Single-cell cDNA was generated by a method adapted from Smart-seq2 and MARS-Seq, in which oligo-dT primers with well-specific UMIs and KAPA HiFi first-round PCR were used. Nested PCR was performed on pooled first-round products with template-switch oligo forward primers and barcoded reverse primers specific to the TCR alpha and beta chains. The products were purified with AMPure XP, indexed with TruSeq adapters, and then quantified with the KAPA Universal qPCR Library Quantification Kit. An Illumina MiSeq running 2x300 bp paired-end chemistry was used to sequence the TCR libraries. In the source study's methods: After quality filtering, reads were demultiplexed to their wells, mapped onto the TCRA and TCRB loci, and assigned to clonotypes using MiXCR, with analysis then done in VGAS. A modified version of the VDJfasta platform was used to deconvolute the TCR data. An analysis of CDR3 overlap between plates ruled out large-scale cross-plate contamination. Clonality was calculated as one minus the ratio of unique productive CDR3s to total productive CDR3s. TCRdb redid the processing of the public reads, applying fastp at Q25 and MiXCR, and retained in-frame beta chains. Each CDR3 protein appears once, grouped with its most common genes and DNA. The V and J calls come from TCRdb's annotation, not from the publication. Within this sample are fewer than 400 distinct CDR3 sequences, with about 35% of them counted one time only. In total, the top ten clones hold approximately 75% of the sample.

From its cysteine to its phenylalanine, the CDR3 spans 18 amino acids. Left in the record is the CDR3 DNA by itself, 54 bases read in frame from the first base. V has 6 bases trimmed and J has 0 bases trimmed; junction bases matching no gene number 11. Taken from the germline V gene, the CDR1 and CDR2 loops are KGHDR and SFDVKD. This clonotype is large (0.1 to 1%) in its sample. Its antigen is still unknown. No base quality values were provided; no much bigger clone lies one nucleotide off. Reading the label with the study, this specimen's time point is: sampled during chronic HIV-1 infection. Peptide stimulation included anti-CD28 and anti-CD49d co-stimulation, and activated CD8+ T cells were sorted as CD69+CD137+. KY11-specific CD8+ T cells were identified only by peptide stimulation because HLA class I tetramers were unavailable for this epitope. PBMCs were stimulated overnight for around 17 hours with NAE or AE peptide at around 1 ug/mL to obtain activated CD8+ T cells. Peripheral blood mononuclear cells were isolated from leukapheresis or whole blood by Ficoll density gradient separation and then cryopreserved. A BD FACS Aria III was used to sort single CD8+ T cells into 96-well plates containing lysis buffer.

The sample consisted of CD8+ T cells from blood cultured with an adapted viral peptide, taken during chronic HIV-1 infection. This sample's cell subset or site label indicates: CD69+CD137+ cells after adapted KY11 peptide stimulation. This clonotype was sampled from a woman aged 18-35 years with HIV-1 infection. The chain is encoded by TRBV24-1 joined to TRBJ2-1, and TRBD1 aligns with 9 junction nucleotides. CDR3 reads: CATSPGERDRVSYNEQFF. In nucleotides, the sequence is TGTGCCACCAGTCCAGGGGAGCGGGACAGGGTCTCCTACAATGAGCAGTTCTTC.